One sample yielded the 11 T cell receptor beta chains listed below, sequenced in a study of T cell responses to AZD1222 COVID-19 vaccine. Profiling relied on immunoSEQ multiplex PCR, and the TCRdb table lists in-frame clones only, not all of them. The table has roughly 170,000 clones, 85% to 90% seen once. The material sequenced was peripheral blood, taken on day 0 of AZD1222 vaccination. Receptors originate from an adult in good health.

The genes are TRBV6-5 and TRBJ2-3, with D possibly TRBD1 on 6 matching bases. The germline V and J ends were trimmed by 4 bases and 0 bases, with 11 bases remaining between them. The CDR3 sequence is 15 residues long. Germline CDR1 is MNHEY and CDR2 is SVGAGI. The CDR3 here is CASSLDRASTDTQYF. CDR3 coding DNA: TGTGCCAGCAGTTTGGACAGAGCTAGCACAGATACGCAGTATTTT.

The CDR3 reads CASRLQGVNEQFF. In nucleotides, the CDR3 is TGTGCCAGCAGACTTCAAGGGGTCAATGAGCAGTTCTTC. The chain joins TRBV12-3 or TRBV12-4 to TRBJ2-1, with D maybe TRBD1 (5 bases). This CDR3 has 13 amino acids. V was pared by 6 bases and J by 6 bases, with 12 bases between.

CDR3 residues: CASSDSSGGATDTQYF. The DNA for the CDR3 is TGTGCCAGCAGTGACTCTAGCGGGGGGGCCACAGATACGCAGTATTTT. The chain employs TRBV6-4 and TRBJ2-3; 11 nucleotides agree with TRBD2. Germline CDR1 is MRHNA and CDR2 is SNTAGT. The CDR3 contains 16 residues. J was trimmed by 2 bases and V by 0 bases; bases with no gene match: 1.

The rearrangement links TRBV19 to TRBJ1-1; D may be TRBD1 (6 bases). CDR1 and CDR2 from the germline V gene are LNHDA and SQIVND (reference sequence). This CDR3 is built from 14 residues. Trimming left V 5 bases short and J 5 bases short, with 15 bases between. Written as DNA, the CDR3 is TGTGCCAGTAGTTTCCGGGGGCTGGCAACTGAAGCTTTCTTT. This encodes CASSFRGLATEAFF.

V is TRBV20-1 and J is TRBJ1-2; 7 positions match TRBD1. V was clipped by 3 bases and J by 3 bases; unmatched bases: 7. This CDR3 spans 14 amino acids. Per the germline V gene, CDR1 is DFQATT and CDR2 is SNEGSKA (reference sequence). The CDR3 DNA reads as TGCAGTGCTAGTTACAGGGGAGGTGACTATGGCTACACCTTC. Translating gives CSASYRGGDYGYTF.

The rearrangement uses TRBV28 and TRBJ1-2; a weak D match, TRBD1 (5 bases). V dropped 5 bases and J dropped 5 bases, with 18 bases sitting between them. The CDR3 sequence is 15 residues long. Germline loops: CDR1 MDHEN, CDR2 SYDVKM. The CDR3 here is CASSPRDFTPYGYTF. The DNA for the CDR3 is TGTGCCAGCAGTCCCCGGGACTTTACTCCATATGGCTACACCTTC.

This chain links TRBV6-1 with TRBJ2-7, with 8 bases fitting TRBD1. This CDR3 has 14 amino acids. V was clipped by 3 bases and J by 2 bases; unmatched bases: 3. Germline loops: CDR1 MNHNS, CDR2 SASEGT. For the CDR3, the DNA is TGTGCCAGCAGTGATGGACAGGGAACCTACGAGCAGTACTTC. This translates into CASSDGQGTYEQYF.

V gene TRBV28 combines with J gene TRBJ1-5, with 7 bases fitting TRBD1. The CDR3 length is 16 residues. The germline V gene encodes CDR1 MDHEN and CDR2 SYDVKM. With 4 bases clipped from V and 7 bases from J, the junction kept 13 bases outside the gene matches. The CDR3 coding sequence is TGTGCCAGCAGTTCCATCACAGGGGCCTCTGGACAGCCCCAGCATTTT. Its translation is CASSSITGASGQPQHF.

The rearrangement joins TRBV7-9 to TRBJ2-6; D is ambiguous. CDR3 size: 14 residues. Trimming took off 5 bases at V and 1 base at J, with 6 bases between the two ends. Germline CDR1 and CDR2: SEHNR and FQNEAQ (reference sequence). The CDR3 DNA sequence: TGTGCCAGCAGCCCTACATCTGGGGCCAACGTCCTGACTTTC. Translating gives CASSPTSGANVLTF.

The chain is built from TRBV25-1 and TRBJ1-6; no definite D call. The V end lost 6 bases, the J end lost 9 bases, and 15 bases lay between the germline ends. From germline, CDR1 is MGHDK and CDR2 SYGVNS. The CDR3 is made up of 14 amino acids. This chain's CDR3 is CASRKRDGGSPLHF. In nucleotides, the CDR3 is TGTGCCAGCAGGAAAAGGGATGGAGGTTCACCCCTCCACTTT.

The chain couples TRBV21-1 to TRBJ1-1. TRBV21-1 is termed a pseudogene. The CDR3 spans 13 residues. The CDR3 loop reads CASSKGFRGGAFF. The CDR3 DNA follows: TGTGCCAGCAGCAAAGGTTTCCGGGGGGGGGCTTTCTTT.